This T cell receptor (beta chain) was sequenced in a study of CD8 T cells in ankylosing spondylitis. Study-level findings and limits: Clones linked with disease were CD8+ and fairly uncommon in the peripheral blood. Typical of ankylosing spondylitis blood, it appeared, was a TCR beta motif of several highly homologous variants.

This clonotype was recorded a few times. Its matching antigen is unknown. The germline V gene has CDR1 SGHNT and CDR2 YENEEA. The V and J ends lost 8 bases and 6 bases respectively, with 19 bases between them. The CDR3 is 14 amino acids. TCRdb reanalysed the 5' RACE reads using MiXCR and keeps one entry per CDR3 protein. Here the sample spans approximately 500,000 distinct CDR3 sequences, roughly 13% being singletons. Sequencing was carried out using blood, either unsorted or a sorted T cell fraction (not recorded which). The chain couples TRBV11-3 to TRBJ1-2; D is unclear. The sequence derives from a male donor with ankylosing spondylitis. The CDR3 reads CASAPRASPDGYTF. CDR3 DNA sequence: TGTGCCAGCGCCCCCCGGGCAAGTCCAGATGGCTACACCTTC. Combining the CDR3 with reference TRBV11-3 and TRBJ1-2 gives the whole variable domain EAGVVQSPRYKIIEKKQPVAFWCNPISGHNTLYWYLQNLGQGPELLIRYENEEAVDDSQLPKDRFSAERLKGVDSTLKIQPAELGDSAVYLCASAPRASPDGYTFGSGTRLTVV.